The 28 T cell receptor beta chains given below trace back to one sample, sequenced in a study of monozygotic twins with inflammatory bowel disease. TCRdb derives one entry per CDR3 protein from the 5' RACE reads, leaving out DNA. The sample data list under 200,000 distinct CDR3 sequences. Sequencing input: blood. The receptors originated from a human donor with ulcerative colitis or Crohn's disease, or a healthy co-twin of an affected twin (not recorded which).

J is TRBJ2-2 and V is TRBV7-2; TCRdb outputs TRBD2, but without DNA this stays unchecked. Germline assignment: CDR1 SGHTA and CDR2 FQGNSA. The CDR3 covers 19 residues. This CDR3 is CASSFSGTSGSVYAGELFF.

J is TRBJ2-2 and V is TRBV29-1; TCRdb gives TRBD1 as the D gene, but with no DNA this cannot be confirmed. The CDR3 has 13 residues. Germline V gene data show CDR1 as SQVTM and CDR2 as ANQGSEA. CDR3 sequence reads: CSALDRATGELFF.

This chain uses TRBV7-2 with TRBJ2-7; TCRdb's D call, TRBD2, is unchecked because there is no DNA. CDR1 SGHTA and CDR2 FQGNSA come from the germline V gene. The CDR3 length is 15 residues. CDR3 amino acids: CASSPLGLAGSEQYF.

This chain joins TRBV20-1 and TRBJ1-1; there is no DNA to check the TCRdb D call of TRBD1. The germline V gene encodes CDR1 DFQATT and CDR2 SNEGSKA (reference sequence). CDR3 size: 12 residues. Here the CDR3 reads CSARGDRTEAFF.

This chain connects TRBV5-1 to TRBJ2-2; TCRdb proposes TRBD1, but this gene call is untestable without DNA. The CDR3 sequence is 17 residues long. CDR1 and CDR2 from the germline V gene are SGHRS and YFSETQ. The CDR3 is CASSLARTGTYTGELFF.

The chain joins TRBV29-1 to TRBJ2-2. Germline loops: CDR1 SQVTM, CDR2 ANQGSEA. CDR3 size: 13 residues. The CDR3 is CSVALNRAGELFF.

This chain uses TRBV7-3 with TRBJ2-3; the TRBD1 assignment by TCRdb is unverifiable without DNA. CDR1 is SGHTA and CDR2 is FQGTGA in the germline V gene. CDR3 length: 15 residues. The CDR3 loop is CASSAPGGRTDTQYF. Using reference TRBV7-3 and TRBJ2-3 for the parts outside the CDR3, the full variable domain is GAGVSQTPSNKVTEKGKYVELRCDPISGHTALYWYRQSLGQGPEFLIYFQGTGAADDSGLPNDRFFAVRPEGSVSTLKIQRTERGDSAVYLCASSAPGGRTDTQYFGPGTRLTVL.

The J gene is TRBJ2-7, the V gene TRBV20-1; TCRdb's assignment of TRBD1 cannot be checked, as there is no DNA. The CDR3 runs 13 residues. Per the germline V gene, CDR1 is DFQATT and CDR2 is SNEGSKA (reference sequence). CDR3 residues: CSAKGQTSYEQYF.

The chain joins TRBV5-1 to TRBJ1-1; checking the TCRdb D call of TRBD1 is not possible without DNA. The germline V gene encodes CDR1 SGHRS and CDR2 YFSETQ. The CDR3 has 14 amino acids. CDR3: CASSFEGVMSGAFF.

The rearrangement links TRBV5-4 to TRBJ2-5; checking the TCRdb D call of TRBD2 is not possible without DNA. This CDR3 is 15 amino acids long. Germline-derived CDR1 and CDR2 are SGHNT and YYREEE (reference sequence). CDR3 residues: CASWVLAGNEETQYF.

V and J are TRBV27 and TRBJ1-1; the TRBD1 assignment by TCRdb is unverifiable without DNA. The CDR3 extends over 17 amino acids. CDR1 and CDR2 (germline): MNHEY, SMNVEV (reference sequence). This CDR3 reads CASSLRLTGVYGTEAFF.

The chain employs TRBV6-1 and TRBJ1-4; TCRdb picks TRBD1, but there is no DNA to check that call. CDR1 and CDR2 (germline): MNHNS, SASEGT. The CDR3 has 14 residues. CDR3 sequence reads: CASSGDSYNEKLFF.

The chain recombines TRBV28 with TRBJ2-7; TCRdb's D call, TRBD1, is unchecked because there is no DNA. Germline CDR1 and CDR2: MDHEN and SYDVKM. The CDR3 loop spans 13 amino acids. This CDR3 reads CASTTQGDYEQYF.

This chain joins TRBV28 and TRBJ2-7; TCRdb names TRBD1, which stays unverified in the absence of DNA. The CDR3 consists of 13 residues. Germline CDR1 is MDHEN and CDR2 is SYDVKM. CDR3 sequence reads: CASSSGPLYEQYF.

CDR3 sequence reads: CASSKGPEENIQYF. The V and J genes are TRBV11-2 and TRBJ2-4; TCRdb indicates TRBD1, and absent DNA this call remains unverified. Germline lookup yields CDR1 SGHAT and CDR2 FQNNGV. The CDR3 consists of 14 residues.

The chain carries TRBV20-1 and TRBJ2-2; TCRdb designates TRBD2, a call that cannot be tested without DNA. The CDR3 spans 13 residues. The germline V gene has CDR1 DFQATT and CDR2 SNEGSKA (reference sequence). Here the CDR3 reads CSWGRPNTGELFF.

J is TRBJ2-2 and V is TRBV12-3 or TRBV12-4; the D call of TRBD2 rests on TCRdb alone, since no DNA is present to check it. The CDR3 sequence is 16 residues long. The CDR3 sequence is CASSFRGRALPGELFF.

The chain joins TRBV6-1 to TRBJ2-1; the TRBD2 assignment by TCRdb is unverifiable without DNA. This CDR3 has 15 amino acids. Germline-derived CDR1 and CDR2 are MNHNS and SASEGT. The CDR3 is CASSESGGIYNEQFF.

The chain combines TRBV4-2 with TRBJ2-5; TCRdb names TRBD1, which stays unverified in the absence of DNA. This CDR3 spans 14 amino acids. Germline CDR1 and CDR2: LGHNA and YNFKEQ. CDR3 sequence reads: CASSQGEGTETQYF.

The genes are TRBV6-4 and TRBJ2-3. Germline CDR1 and CDR2: MRHNA and SNTAGT. This CDR3 has 15 amino acids. The CDR3 reads CASSDGTEPTDTQYF.

The V and J genes are TRBV24-1 and TRBJ2-2. The CDR3 consists of 14 residues. CDR1 KGHDR and CDR2 SFDVKD come from the germline V gene. The CDR3: CATSDRKETGELFF.

This chain links TRBV6-5 with TRBJ1-2; TCRdb calls TRBD1, which cannot be checked without DNA. The CDR3 length is 12 residues. CDR1 is MNHEY and CDR2 is SVGAGI in the germline V gene. The CDR3 here is CASSPERGGYTF.

J is TRBJ2-5 and V is TRBV10-3. The CDR3 sequence is 16 residues long. CDR1 and CDR2 (germline): ENHRY, SYGVKD. The CDR3 reads CAISESLSLNQETQYF.

The chain links TRBV2 to TRBJ2-5; TCRdb lists TRBD1, though no DNA is available to test this call. Germline V gene sequence: CDR1 SNHLY, CDR2 FYNNEI. This CDR3 is 13 amino acids long. This chain's CDR3 is CASTKGQQETQYF.

The rearrangement links TRBV20-1 to TRBJ1-6. The germline gives CDR1 DFQATT, CDR2 SNEGSKA (reference sequence). This CDR3 region has 17 residues. CDR3 amino acids: CSAIEGLGFSYNSPLHF.

This chain joins TRBV7-9 and TRBJ1-1; no DNA is available, so the TRBD1 call from TCRdb remains unchecked. This CDR3 region has 15 residues. The germline V gene has CDR1 SEHNR and CDR2 FQNEAQ (reference sequence). CDR3 sequence: CASSLNRGRNTEAFF.

The chain carries TRBV19 and TRBJ1-1; the D call of TRBD1 rests on TCRdb alone, since no DNA is present to check it. The germline gives CDR1 LNHDA, CDR2 SQIVND (reference sequence). This CDR3 region has 15 residues. The CDR3: CASSPSPGMNTEAFF. The whole variable domain, remainder taken from reference TRBV19 and TRBJ1-1, is DGGITQSPKYLFRKEGQNVTLSCEQNLNHDAMYWYRQDPGQGLRLIYYSQIVNDFQKGDIAEGYSVSREKKESFPLTVTSAQKNPTAFYLCASSPSPGMNTEAFFGQGTRLTVV.

This chain uses TRBV5-5 with TRBJ2-5; checking the TCRdb D call of TRBD2 is not possible without DNA. The germline V gene has CDR1 SGHKS and CDR2 YYEKEE (reference sequence). The CDR3 covers 16 residues. The CDR3 here is CASSYGVAESRETQYF.